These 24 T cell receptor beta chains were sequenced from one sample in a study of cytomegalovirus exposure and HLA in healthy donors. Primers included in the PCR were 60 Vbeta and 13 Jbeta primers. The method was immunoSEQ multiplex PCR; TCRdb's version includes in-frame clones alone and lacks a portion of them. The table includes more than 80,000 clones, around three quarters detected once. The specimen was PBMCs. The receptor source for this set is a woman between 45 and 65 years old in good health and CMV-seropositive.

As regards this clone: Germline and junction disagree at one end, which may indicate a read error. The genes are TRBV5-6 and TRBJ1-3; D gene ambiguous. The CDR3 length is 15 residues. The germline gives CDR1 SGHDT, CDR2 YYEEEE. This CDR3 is CASSFNPGIGNTVYF. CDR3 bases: TGTGCCAGCAGCTTCAATCCGGGTATTGGAAACACCGTATATTTT.

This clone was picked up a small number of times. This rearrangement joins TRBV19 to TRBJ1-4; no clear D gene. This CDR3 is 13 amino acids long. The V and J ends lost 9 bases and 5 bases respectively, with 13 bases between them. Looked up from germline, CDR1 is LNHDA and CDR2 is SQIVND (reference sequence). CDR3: CASRPGANEKLFF. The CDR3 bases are TGTGCCAGCCGACCGGGAGCGAATGAAAAACTGTTTTTT.

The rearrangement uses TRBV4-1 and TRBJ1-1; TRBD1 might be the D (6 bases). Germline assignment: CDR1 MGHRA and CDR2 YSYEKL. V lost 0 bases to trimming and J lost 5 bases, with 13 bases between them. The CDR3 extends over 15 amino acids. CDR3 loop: CASSQDRTASTEAFF. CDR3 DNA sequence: TGCGCCAGCAGCCAAGACCGGACAGCTTCGACTGAAGCTTTCTTT.

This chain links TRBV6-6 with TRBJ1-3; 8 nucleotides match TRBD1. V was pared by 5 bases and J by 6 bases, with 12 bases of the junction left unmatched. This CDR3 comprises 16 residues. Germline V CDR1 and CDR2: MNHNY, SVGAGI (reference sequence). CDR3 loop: CASSKLDRGPENTIYF. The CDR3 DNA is TGTGCCAGCAGTAAACTTGACAGGGGCCCAGAAAACACCATATATTTT.

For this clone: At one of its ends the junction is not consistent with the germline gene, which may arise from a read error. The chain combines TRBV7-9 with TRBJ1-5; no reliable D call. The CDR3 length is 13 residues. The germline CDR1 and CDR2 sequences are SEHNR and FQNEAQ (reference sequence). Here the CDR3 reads CSSSLGRDQPQHF. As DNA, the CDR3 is TGTTCCAGCAGCTTAGGGAGGGATCAGCCCCAGCATTTT.

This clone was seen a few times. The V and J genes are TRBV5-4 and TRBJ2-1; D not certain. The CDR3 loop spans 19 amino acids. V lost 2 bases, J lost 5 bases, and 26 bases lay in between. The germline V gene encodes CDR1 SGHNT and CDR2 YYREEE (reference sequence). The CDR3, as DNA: TGTGCCAGCAGCTTTCGGAGATCCCCCATCCCATCGCGAAACAATGAGCAGTTCTTC. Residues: CASSFRRSPIPSRNNEQFF.

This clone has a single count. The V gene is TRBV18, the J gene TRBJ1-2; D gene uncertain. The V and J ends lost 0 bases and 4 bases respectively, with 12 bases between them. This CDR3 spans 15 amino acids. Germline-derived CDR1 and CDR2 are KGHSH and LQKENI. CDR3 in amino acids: CASSPPQVGGYGYTF. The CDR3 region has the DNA TGTGCCAGCTCACCACCCCAGGTTGGAGGCTATGGCTACACCTTC.

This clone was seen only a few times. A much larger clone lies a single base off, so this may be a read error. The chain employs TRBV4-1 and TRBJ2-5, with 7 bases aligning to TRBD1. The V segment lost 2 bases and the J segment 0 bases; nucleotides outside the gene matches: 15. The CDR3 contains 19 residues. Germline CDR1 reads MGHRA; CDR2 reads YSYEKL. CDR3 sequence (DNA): TGCGCCAGCAGCCAACTCTCCACAGGGGCAGGGGGAGACCAAGAGACCCAGTACTTC. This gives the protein CASSQLSTGAGGDQETQYF.

The CDR3 sequence is CASSVSVYNEQFF. CDR3 nucleotide sequence: TGTGCCAGCAGCGTATCGGTCTACAATGAGCAGTTCTTC. The chain joins TRBV9 to TRBJ2-1; D is unresolved. The V end lost 1 base, the J end lost 3 bases, and 5 bases lay between the germline ends. CDR3 size: 13 residues. Germline V gene sequence: CDR1 SGDLS, CDR2 YYNGEE.

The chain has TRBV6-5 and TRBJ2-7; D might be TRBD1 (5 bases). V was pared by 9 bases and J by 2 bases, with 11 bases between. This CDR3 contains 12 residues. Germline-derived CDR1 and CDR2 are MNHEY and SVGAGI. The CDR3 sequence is CASRTPAYEQYF. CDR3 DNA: TGTGCCAGTCGGACACCAGCCTACGAGCAGTACTTC.

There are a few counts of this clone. The CDR3 nucleotides read TGTGCCAGTAGTCCTTCCCCCGGGAATCAGCCCCAGCATTTT. Amino acids: CASSPSPGNQPQHF. The chain is built from TRBV19 and TRBJ1-5; the D is unclear. Germline CDR1 reads LNHDA; CDR2 reads SQIVND (reference sequence). V was shortened by 5 bases and J by 4 bases, with 12 bases between the two germline ends. CDR3 length: 14 amino acids.

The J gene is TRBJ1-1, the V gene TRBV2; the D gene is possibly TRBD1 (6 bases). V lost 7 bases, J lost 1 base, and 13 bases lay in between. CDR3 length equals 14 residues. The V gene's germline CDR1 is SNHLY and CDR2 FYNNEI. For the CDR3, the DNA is TGTGCCAGCATTAGGGACACCCGGAACACTGAAGCTTTCTTT. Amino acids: CASIRDTRNTEAFF.

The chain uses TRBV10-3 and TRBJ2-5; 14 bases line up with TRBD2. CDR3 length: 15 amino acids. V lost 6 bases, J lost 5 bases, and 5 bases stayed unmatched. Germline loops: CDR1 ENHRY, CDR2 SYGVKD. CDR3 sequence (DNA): TGTGCCATCAGGACTAGCGGGGGGGCCGGGGAGACCCAGTACTTC. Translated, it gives CAIRTSGGAGETQYF.

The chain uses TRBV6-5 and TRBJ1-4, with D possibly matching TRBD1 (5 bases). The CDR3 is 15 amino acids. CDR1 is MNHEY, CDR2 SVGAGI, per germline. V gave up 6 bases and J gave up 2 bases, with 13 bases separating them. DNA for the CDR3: TGTGCCAGCAGGGCCAGCGGGGGTACTAATGAAAAACTGTTTTTT. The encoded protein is CASRASGGTNEKLFF.

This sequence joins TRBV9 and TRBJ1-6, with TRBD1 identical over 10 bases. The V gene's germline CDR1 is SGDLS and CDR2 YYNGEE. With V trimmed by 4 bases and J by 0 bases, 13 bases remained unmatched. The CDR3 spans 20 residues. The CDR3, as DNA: TGTGCCAGCAGCTTAGGGGACAGGGGCTTTCAAAGCTCCTATAATTCACCCCTCCACTTT. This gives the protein CASSLGDRGFQSSYNSPLHF.

The DNA for the CDR3 is TGTGCCTGGAGTCTCGGACTTGTTTCTGGAAACACCATATATTTT. Protein sequence: CAWSLGLVSGNTIYF. The V call is TRBV30, the J call TRBJ1-3; no definite D call. CDR1 GTSNPN and CDR2 SVGIG come from the germline V gene (reference sequence). The CDR3 spans 15 residues. The V end was cut by 2 bases, the J end by 1 base, with 12 bases between.

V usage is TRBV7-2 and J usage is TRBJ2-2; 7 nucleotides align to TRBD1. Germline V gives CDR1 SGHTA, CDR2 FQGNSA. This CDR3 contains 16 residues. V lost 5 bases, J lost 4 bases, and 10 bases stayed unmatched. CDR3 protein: CASSPVVGTATGELFF. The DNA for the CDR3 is TGTGCCAGCAGCCCCGTCGTAGGGACAGCCACCGGGGAGCTGTTTTTT.

In DNA form, the CDR3 reads TGTGCCAGCAGCTCGACAGGCCATAGCAATCAGCCCCAGCATTTT. It codes for CASSSTGHSNQPQHF. The gene calls are TRBV7-8 and TRBJ1-5; a possible D gene is TRBD1 (6 bases). The length of the CDR3 is 15 residues. Trimming took 4 bases from V and 0 from J, leaving 10 bases between them. CDR1 is SGHVS, CDR2 FQNEAQ, per germline.

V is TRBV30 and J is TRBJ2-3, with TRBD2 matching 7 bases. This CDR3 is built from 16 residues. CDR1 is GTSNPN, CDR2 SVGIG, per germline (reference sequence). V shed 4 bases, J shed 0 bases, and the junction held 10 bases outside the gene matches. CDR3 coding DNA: TGTGCCTGGACCCCCGCGGGGGTTGCTAGCACAGATACGCAGTATTTT. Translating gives CAWTPAGVASTDTQYF.

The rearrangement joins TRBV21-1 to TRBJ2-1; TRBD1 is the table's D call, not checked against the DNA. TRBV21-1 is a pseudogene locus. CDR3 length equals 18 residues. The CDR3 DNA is TGTGCCAGCAGCAAACCACGGAGGACAGGGAGCTCCTACAATGAGCAGTTCTTC. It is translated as CASSKPRRTGSSYNEQFF.

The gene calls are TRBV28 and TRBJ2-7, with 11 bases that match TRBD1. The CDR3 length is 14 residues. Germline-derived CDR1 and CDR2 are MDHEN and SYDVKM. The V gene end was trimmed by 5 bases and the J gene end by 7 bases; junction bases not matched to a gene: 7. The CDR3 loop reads CASSGGQGVVEQYF. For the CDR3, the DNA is TGTGCCAGCAGTGGGGGACAGGGGGTCGTTGAGCAGTACTTC.

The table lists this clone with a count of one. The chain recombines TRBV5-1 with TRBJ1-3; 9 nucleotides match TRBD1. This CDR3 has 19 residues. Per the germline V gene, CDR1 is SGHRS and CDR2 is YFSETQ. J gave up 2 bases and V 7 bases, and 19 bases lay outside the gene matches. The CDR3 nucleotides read TGCGCCAGCCGATTAACAATACCGACAGGGGGTCCCACTGGAAACACCATATATTTT. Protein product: CASRLTIPTGGPTGNTIYF.

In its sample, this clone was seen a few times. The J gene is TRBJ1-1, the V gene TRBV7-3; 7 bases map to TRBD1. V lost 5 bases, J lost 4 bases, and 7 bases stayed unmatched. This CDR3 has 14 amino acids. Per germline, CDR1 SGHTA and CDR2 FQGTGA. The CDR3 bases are TGTGCCAGCAGCCCACAGGGGCACGGCACTGAAGCTTTCTTT. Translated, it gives CASSPQGHGTEAFF. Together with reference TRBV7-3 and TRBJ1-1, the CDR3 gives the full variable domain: GAGVSQTPSNKVTEKGKYVELRCDPISGHTALYWYRQSLGQGPEFLIYFQGTGAADDSGLPNDRFFAVRPEGSVSTLKIQRTERGDSAVYLCASSPQGHGTEAFFGQGTRLTVV.

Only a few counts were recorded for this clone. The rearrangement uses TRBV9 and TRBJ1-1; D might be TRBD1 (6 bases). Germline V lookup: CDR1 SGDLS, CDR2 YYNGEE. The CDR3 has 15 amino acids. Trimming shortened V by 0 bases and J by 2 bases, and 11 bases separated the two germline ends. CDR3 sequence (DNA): TGTGCCAGCAGCGTAGATGGCAGGGGTAACACTGAAGCTTTCTTT. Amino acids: CASSVDGRGNTEAFF.